Given below is one T cell receptor (beta chain) in context. V lost 3 bases and J 2 bases, leaving 8 bases between the germline ends. The CDR3 runs to 13 residues. Germline loops: CDR1 WNHNN, CDR2 SYGVQD (reference sequence). The table came from immunoSEQ multiplex PCR; TCRdb's copy has only in-frame clones and leaves some out. This sample has roughly 1,500,000 clones, with roughly 98% found just once. Adult donors, all healthy and HIV-negative, had no recent acute infections or vaccinations. Splitting of CD4+ cells produced CD45RA+ naive and CD45RA-negative memory subsets. The entry originates in a study of shared clonotypes between healthy human individuals.

This sequence originates from a man aged 25 to 45 in good health. The chain combines TRBV10-1 with TRBJ2-7, with D maybe TRBD1 (5 bases). Sequencing was done on a sample of naive CD4+ T cells sorted from blood. Subset: CD45RA+ positively selected. Written as DNA, the CDR3 is TGCGCCAGCAGTGACAGGGAACCCTACGAGCAGTACTTC. It specifies CASSDREPYEQYF.